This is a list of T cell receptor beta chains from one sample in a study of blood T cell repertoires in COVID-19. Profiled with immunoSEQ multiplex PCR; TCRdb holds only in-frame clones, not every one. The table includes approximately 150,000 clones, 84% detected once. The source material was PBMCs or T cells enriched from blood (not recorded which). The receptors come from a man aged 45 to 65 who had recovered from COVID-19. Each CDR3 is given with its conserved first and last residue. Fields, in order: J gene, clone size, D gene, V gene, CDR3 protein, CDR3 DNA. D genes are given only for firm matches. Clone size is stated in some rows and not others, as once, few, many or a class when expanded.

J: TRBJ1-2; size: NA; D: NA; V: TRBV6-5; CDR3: CASTQTGPYTF; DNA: TGTGCCAGCACCCAGACAGGCCCCTACACCTTC
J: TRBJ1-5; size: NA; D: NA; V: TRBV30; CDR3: CAWSGTGSNQPQHF; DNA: TGTGCCTGGAGTGGGACGGGGAGCAATCAGCCCCAGCATTTT
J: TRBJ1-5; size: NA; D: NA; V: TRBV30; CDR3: CAWSVRGNQPQHF; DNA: TGTGCCTGGAGTGTACGGGGAAATCAGCCCCAGCATTTT
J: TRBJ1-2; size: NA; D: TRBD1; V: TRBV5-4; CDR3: CASSLDRGSGYTF; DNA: TGTGCCAGCAGCTTGGACAGGGGATCTGGCTACACCTTC
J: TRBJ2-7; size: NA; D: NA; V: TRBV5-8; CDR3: CASSSHTFEQYF; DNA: TGTGCCAGCAGCTCGCACACGTTCGAGCAGTACTTC
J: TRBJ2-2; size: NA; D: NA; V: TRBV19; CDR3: CASSPGVRGTGELFF; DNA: TGTGCCAGTAGTCCCGGCGTTAGGGGCACCGGGGAGCTGTTTTTT
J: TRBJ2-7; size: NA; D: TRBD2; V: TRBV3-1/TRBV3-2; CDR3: CASSHNSGGAEKQYF; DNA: TGTGCCAGCAGCCACAATAGCGGGGGGGCCGAGAAGCAGTACTTC
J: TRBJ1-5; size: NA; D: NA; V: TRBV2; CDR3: CASSEDSTGGNQPQHF; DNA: TGTGCCAGCAGTGAAGATTCGACAGGCGGCAATCAGCCCCAGCATTTT
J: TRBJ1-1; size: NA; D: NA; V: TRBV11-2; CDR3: CASSPPTGLKEAFF; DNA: TGTGCCAGCAGCCCCCCCACAGGGCTCAAGGAAGCTTTCTTT
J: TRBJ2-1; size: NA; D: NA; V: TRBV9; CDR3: CASSVVGSENEQFF; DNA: TGTGCCAGCAGCGTAGTAGGAAGCGAGAATGAGCAGTTCTTC
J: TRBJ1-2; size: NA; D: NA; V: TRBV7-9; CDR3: CASSLSGGHNYGYTF; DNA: TGTGCCAGCAGCTTAAGTGGGGGCCATAACTATGGCTACACCTTC
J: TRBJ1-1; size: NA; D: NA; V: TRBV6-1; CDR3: CASSDPRDTEAFF; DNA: TGTGCCAGCAGTGACCCTCGAGACACTGAAGCTTTCTTT
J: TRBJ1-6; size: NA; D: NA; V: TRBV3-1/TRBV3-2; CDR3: CASSYGQGPSPLHF; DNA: TGTGCCAGCAGCTACGGACAAGGGCCTTCACCCCTCCACTTT
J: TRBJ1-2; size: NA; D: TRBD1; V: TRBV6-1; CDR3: CASSEGRTGGGYTF; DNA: TGTGCCAGCAGTGAAGGCCGGACAGGGGGAGGCTACACCTTC
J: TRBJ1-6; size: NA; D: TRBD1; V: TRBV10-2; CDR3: CACRQGLGSPLHF; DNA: TGCGCCTGCCGACAGGGGCTAGGATCACCCCTCCACTTT
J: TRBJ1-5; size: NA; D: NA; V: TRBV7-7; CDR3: CATLSKERSNQPQHF; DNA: TGTGCCACCCTATCTAAGGAGAGGAGCAATCAGCCCCAGCATTTT
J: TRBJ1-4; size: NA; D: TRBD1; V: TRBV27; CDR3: CASSLSWTGWEKLFF; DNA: TGTGCCAGCAGTTTATCGTGGACAGGCTGGGAAAAACTGTTTTTT
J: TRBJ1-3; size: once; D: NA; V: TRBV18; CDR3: CASSPEQPGNTIYF; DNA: TGTGCCAGCTCACCAGAACAGCCCGGAAACACCATATATTTT
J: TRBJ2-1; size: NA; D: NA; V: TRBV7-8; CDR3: CASTEGVNNEQFF; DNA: TGTGCCAGCACCGAGGGGGTTAACAATGAGCAGTTCTTC
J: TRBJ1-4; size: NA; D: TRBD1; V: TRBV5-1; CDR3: CASSLGGIGEKLFF; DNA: TGCGCCAGCAGCTTAGGGGGCATTGGTGAAAAACTGTTTTTT
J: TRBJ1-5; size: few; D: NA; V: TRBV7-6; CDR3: CASSLGTDSNQPQHF; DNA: TGTGCCAGCAGCTTAGGGACAGATAGCAATCAGCCCCAGCATTTT
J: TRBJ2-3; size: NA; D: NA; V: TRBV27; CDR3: CASSLSSRGITDTQYF; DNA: TGTGCCAGCAGTTTATCGTCGAGGGGGATCACAGATACGCAGTATTTT
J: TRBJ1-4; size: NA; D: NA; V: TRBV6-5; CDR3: CASSSGVATNEKLFF; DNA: TGTGCCAGCAGTTCAGGGGTAGCAACTAATGAAAAACTGTTTTTT
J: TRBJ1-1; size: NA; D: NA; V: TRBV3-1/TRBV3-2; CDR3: CASSQETGAFF; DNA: TGTGCCAGCAGCCAAGAGACTGGGGCTTTCTTT
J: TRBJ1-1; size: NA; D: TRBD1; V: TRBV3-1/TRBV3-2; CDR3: CASSQDLLRQGGTEAFF; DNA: TGTGCCAGCAGCCAAGATCTCCTACGACAGGGCGGCACTGAAGCTTTCTTT
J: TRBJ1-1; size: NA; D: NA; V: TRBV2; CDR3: CASTKQGPNTEAFF; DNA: TGTGCCAGCACTAAACAGGGACCGAACACTGAAGCTTTCTTT
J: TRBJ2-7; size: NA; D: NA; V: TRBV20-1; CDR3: CSARDNYEQYF; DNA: TGCAGTGCTAGAGACAACTACGAGCAGTACTTC